These 25 T cell receptor beta chains were sequenced from one sample in a study of blood T cell repertoires in COVID-19. Libraries were prepared by immunoSEQ multiplex PCR; TCRdb keeps only in-frame clonotypes and omits some of them. The sample records about 210,000 clones, approximately 86% being singletons. The specimen was PBMCs or T cells enriched from blood (not recorded which). All receptors come from a man in his late teens or twenties with acute COVID-19.

Only a few counts were recorded for this clone. The chain links TRBV6-4 to TRBJ2-1; D is perhaps TRBD2 (7 bases). V lost 0 bases and J 9 bases, leaving 15 bases between the germline ends. The CDR3 has 15 residues. Looked up from germline, CDR1 is MRHNA and CDR2 is SNTAGT. As DNA, the CDR3 is TGTGCCAGCAGTGACTCCGTGGAGGGGGGGGCTGAGCAGTTCTTC. Amino acids: CASSDSVEGGAEQFF.

This clone came up a few times. The J gene is TRBJ2-1, the V gene TRBV7-2; a possible D gene is TRBD1 (5 bases). The germline V gene encodes CDR1 SGHTA and CDR2 FQGNSA. The CDR3 extends over 15 amino acids. Trimming shortened V by 0 bases and J by 8 bases, and 14 bases separated the two germline ends. The CDR3 DNA reads TGTGCCAGCAGCTTAGCGCTGGGGTTGGGGCATGAGCAGTTCTTC. Protein sequence: CASSLALGLGHEQFF. The full variable domain, completed using reference TRBV7-2 and TRBJ2-1, is GAGVSQSPSNKVTEKGKDVELRCDPISGHTALYWYRQSLGQGLEFLIYFQGNSAPDKSGLPSDRFSAERTGGSVSTLTIQRTQQEDSAVYLCASSLALGLGHEQFFGPGTRLTVL.

The genes are TRBV23-1 and TRBJ1-6, with D possibly TRBD1 on 6 matching bases. TRBV23-1 is an ORF for which the function is uncertain. This CDR3 is built from 17 residues. The germline V and J ends were trimmed by 5 bases and 0 bases, with 14 bases remaining between them. The CDR3 reads CASSWGPLSSYNSPLHF. CDR3 nucleotide sequence: TGCGCCAGCAGTTGGGGGCCTCTAAGCTCCTATAATTCACCCCTCCACTTT.

This chain uses TRBV4-2 with TRBJ1-6; TRBD1 matches at 7 bases. The CDR3 runs to 18 residues. V gave up 0 bases and J gave up 4 bases; unmatched junction bases: 9. Germline assignment: CDR1 LGHNA and CDR2 YNFKEQ. This CDR3 reads CASSQDPFLTGYNSPLHF. The CDR3 coding sequence is TGTGCCAGCAGCCAAGATCCCTTTTTGACAGGGTATAATTCACCCCTCCACTTT.

The chain couples TRBV28 to TRBJ2-1; 12 bases line up with TRBD2. This CDR3 has 15 amino acids. Germline V gives CDR1 MDHEN, CDR2 SYDVKM. J was trimmed by 10 bases and V by 5 bases; bases with no gene match: 9. The CDR3 region is CASSRLAGEVREQFF. The CDR3 coding sequence is TGTGCCAGCAGTCGACTAGCGGGAGAGGTAAGGGAGCAGTTCTTC.

The J gene is TRBJ2-3, the V gene TRBV10-2; 8 positions match TRBD2. Germline V gene lookup returns CDR1 WSHSY and CDR2 SAAADI. The CDR3 consists of 15 residues. V was pared by 2 bases and J by 2 bases, with 3 bases of the junction left unmatched. CDR3 sequence reads: CASSEGTRHTDTQYF. The CDR3 coding sequence is TGCGCCAGCAGTGAGGGGACTAGACACACAGATACGCAGTATTTT.

The chain uses TRBV27 and TRBJ2-1; TRBD1 matches at 9 bases. Germline V gives CDR1 MNHEY, CDR2 SMNVEV (reference sequence). The CDR3 is made up of 18 amino acids. Unmatched junction bases numbered 10, after V lost 4 bases and J lost 0 bases. The CDR3 reads CASSSPPRDRASYNEQFF. CDR3 DNA: TGTGCCAGCAGTTCACCCCCTCGGGACAGGGCCTCCTACAATGAGCAGTTCTTC.

In this sample, this clone turned up once. Other DNA sequences in this specimen translate into the identical CDR3. This chain connects TRBV19 to TRBJ1-5; D might be TRBD1 (6 bases). The CDR3 has 13 amino acids. From germline, CDR1 is LNHDA and CDR2 SQIVND (reference sequence). With 6 bases removed from V and 4 bases from J, the gap between germline ends came to 10 bases. This CDR3 reads CASSSQGNQPQHF. Here the CDR3 DNA reads TGTGCCAGTAGCTCTCAGGGGAATCAGCCCCAGCATTTT. The whole variable domain, remainder taken from reference TRBV19 and TRBJ1-5, is DGGITQSPKYLFRKEGQNVTLSCEQNLNHDAMYWYRQDPGQGLRLIYYSQIVNDFQKGDIAEGYSVSREKKESFPLTVTSAQKNPTAFYLCASSSQGNQPQHFGDGTRLSIL.

This chain uses TRBV6-1 with TRBJ2-3, with TRBD2 matching 12 bases. Germline values: CDR1 MNHNS, CDR2 SASEGT. The CDR3 covers 18 residues. Trimming removed 1 base from V and 3 bases from J; junction bases left unmatched: 8. The CDR3 protein is CASSEDRTSGMMTDTQYF. CDR3 nucleotides: TGTGCCAGCAGTGAAGACCGGACTAGCGGGATGATGACAGATACGCAGTATTTT.

CDR3 in DNA: TGTGCCACGAAAGGGGTTCCGCACACTGAAGCTTTCTTT. Its protein product is CATKGVPHTEAFF. J is TRBJ1-1 and V is TRBV5-4, with D tentatively TRBD1 (5 bases). The CDR3 runs 13 residues. V shed 9 bases and J shed 3 bases, with 15 bases lying between them. CDR1 SGHNT and CDR2 YYREEE come from the germline V gene (reference sequence).

The chain recombines TRBV28 with TRBJ1-5; possible D gene TRBD1, 5 bases. V shed 5 bases and J shed 9 bases, with 17 bases lying between them. Per the germline V gene, CDR1 is MDHEN and CDR2 is SYDVKM. The CDR3 extends over 14 amino acids. The CDR3, as DNA: TGTGCCAGCAGTATACTCCTTCCAGGGATGCCCCAGCATTTT. Its translation: CASSILLPGMPQHF.

The chain joins TRBV9 to TRBJ1-1; D call uncertain. CDR3 length: 15 amino acids. Germline lookup yields CDR1 SGDLS and CDR2 YYNGEE. The V and J ends lost 5 bases and 0 bases respectively, with 14 bases between them. The chain's CDR3 is CASSQNVQVNTEAFF. The DNA for the CDR3 is TGTGCCAGCAGTCAAAACGTCCAGGTGAACACTGAAGCTTTCTTT.

The chain carries TRBV5-4 and TRBJ2-7; 10 bases map to TRBD2. Germline CDR1 reads SGHNT; CDR2 reads YYREEE (reference sequence). The junction had 9 bases not matched to a gene; V was cut back by 4 bases and J by 2 bases. This CDR3 contains 16 residues. The CDR3 spells CASSQIAGGSPYEQYF. The DNA of the CDR3 is TGTGCCAGCAGCCAGATAGCGGGAGGCTCCCCCTACGAGCAGTACTTC.

This clone was recorded a few times. V gene TRBV30 combines with J gene TRBJ1-3; D uncertain. The CDR3 has 13 amino acids. V was trimmed by 2 bases and J by 4 bases, leaving 9 bases between them. CDR1 is GTSNPN and CDR2 is SVGIG in the germline V gene (reference sequence). The CDR3 spells CAWSIQTGNTIYF. The CDR3 DNA is TGTGCCTGGAGTATACAGACAGGAAACACCATATATTTT.

This clone was counted ten times or more. The V gene is TRBV9, the J gene TRBJ2-2, with a weak D call TRBD1 (5 bases). This CDR3 has 16 residues. Deletions cut 4 bases from V and 4 bases from J, with 17 bases between. The germline V gene encodes CDR1 SGDLS and CDR2 YYNGEE. CDR3 nucleotides: TGTGCCAGCAGCCCTGGGGCCGACGGAGTCACCGGGGAGCTGTTTTTT. This encodes CASSPGADGVTGELFF.

The chain employs TRBV27 and TRBJ2-7, with D maybe TRBD2 (6 bases). The germline V gene encodes CDR1 MNHEY and CDR2 SMNVEV (reference sequence). V was trimmed by 2 bases and J by 4 bases, leaving 12 bases between them. This CDR3 region has 14 residues. CDR3 sequence (DNA): TGTGCCAGCAGTTTAAGTAGCGGCCCTTACGAGCAGTACTTC. This encodes CASSLSSGPYEQYF.

The J gene is TRBJ2-3, the V gene TRBV30; 9 nucleotides agree with TRBD2. The CDR3 runs 13 residues. J lost 3 bases, V lost 4 bases, and 2 bases had no gene match. Germline loops: CDR1 GTSNPN, CDR2 SVGIG (reference sequence). This CDR3 is CAWTSGTTDTQYF. In DNA form, the CDR3 reads TGTGCCTGGACTAGCGGGACTACAGATACGCAGTATTTT.

This chain connects TRBV25-1 to TRBJ2-7, with 9 bases that match TRBD1. This CDR3 comprises 16 residues. V trimming: 5 bases; J trimming: 2 bases; junction bases outside the gene matches: 10. Germline V gene sequence: CDR1 MGHDK, CDR2 SYGVNS. The CDR3 sequence: CASSTRQGVYPYEQYF. The CDR3, as DNA: TGTGCCAGCAGTACTCGACAGGGGGTTTACCCCTACGAGCAGTACTTC.

The chain couples TRBV7-8 to TRBJ2-7, with D perhaps TRBD1 (6 bases). V gave up 5 bases and J gave up 6 bases, with 17 bases separating them. Germline V gives CDR1 SGHVS, CDR2 FQNEAQ. This CDR3 is built from 14 residues. The CDR3 nucleotides are TGTGCCAGCAGCCACTACAGGGAAGGGGGCGAGCAGTACTTC. Encoded protein: CASSHYREGGEQYF. The entire variable domain, with the rest obtained from reference TRBV7-8 and TRBJ2-7, is as follows: GAGVSQSPRYKVAKRGQDVALRCDPISGHVSLFWYQQALGQGPEFLTYFQNEAQLDKSGLPSDRFFAERPEGSVSTLKIQRTQQEDSAVYLCASSHYREGGEQYFGPGTRLTVT.

V and J are TRBV9 and TRBJ2-1; TRBD2 matches 8 bases. The V gene's germline CDR1 is SGDLS and CDR2 YYNGEE. The CDR3 loop spans 16 amino acids. Trimming removed 0 bases from V and 7 bases from J; junction bases left unmatched: 9. CDR3 nucleotide sequence: TGTGCCAGCAGCGTAGCTTCGGGAGGGCCAAGAAATGAGCAGTTCTTC. Protein: CASSVASGGPRNEQFF.

J is TRBJ2-2 and V is TRBV21-1; the D call in the table, TRBD2, was not verified against the DNA. TRBV21-1 is marked as a pseudogene. The CDR3 length is 16 residues. CDR3 DNA: TGTGCCAGCAGCAACCAAACTAGCGGAGATACCGGGGAGCTGTTTTTT. This sequence encodes CASSNQTSGDTGELFF.

Here the CDR3 reads CASRVQRNTIYF. CDR3 in DNA: TGTGCCAGCAGGGTACAGAGAAACACCATATATTTT. This sequence joins TRBV12-3 or TRBV12-4 and TRBJ1-3; the D is unclear. CDR3 size: 12 residues. Trimming removed 6 bases from V and 5 bases from J, with 8 bases in between.

The V and J genes are TRBV13 and TRBJ1-4; D ambiguous. Per the germline V gene, CDR1 is PRHDT and CDR2 is FYEKMQ (reference sequence). Trimming took off 4 bases at V and 2 bases at J, with 8 bases between the two ends. CDR3 length: 14 residues. CDR3 DNA sequence: TGTGCCAGCAGCTCCCAGGCGACTAATGAAAAACTGTTTTTT. It encodes CASSSQATNEKLFF.

The chain links TRBV19 to TRBJ2-7; D perhaps matches TRBD1 (6 bases). Germline lookup yields CDR1 LNHDA and CDR2 SQIVND (reference sequence). The germline V and J ends were trimmed by 5 bases and 2 bases, with 10 bases remaining between them. CDR3 length: 13 residues. The CDR3 DNA reads as TGTGCCAGTAGTCAGGGGAAGGCCTACGAGCAGTACTTC. Its protein product is CASSQGKAYEQYF.

The chain links TRBV19 to TRBJ2-1, with 9 bases aligning to TRBD1. V shed 3 bases and J 2 bases; nucleotides not matched to a gene: 5. The CDR3 is 16 residues long. The germline V gene encodes CDR1 LNHDA and CDR2 SQIVND (reference sequence). CDR3 region: CASSIYGTGTYNEQFF. CDR3 bases: TGTGCCAGTAGTATTTACGGGACAGGGACCTACAATGAGCAGTTCTTC.